Sequencing of this TCR beta chain was carried out in a study of blood T cell repertoires in COVID-19. TCRdb's copy holds only in-frame clones and misses some; the assay was immunoSEQ multiplex PCR. The sample contains about 430,000 clones, roughly 88% of which appear only once. Trimming left V 2 bases short and J 0 bases short, with 11 bases between. Germline V CDR1 and CDR2: MNHNY, SVGAGI (reference sequence). The CDR3 totals 15 residues. The chain recombines TRBV6-6 with TRBJ2-7, with D possibly TRBD1 on 6 matching bases. The sequence came from a woman between 18 and 29 years old who had been exposed to COVID-19. Input material: PBMCs or T cells enriched from blood (not recorded which). The chain's CDR3 is CASSYTRDTSYEQYF. Written as DNA, the CDR3 is TGTGCCAGCAGTTACACCCGGGACACCTCCTACGAGCAGTACTTC.